A selection of T cell receptor beta chains follows, all from one sample in a study of Ad26.COV2.S vaccination and SARS-CoV-2 variants. Data came from immunoSEQ multiplex PCR; TCRdb stores just in-frame clones and leaves some out. The sample has roughly 510,000 clones, around 88% seen once; the top ten hold 9.5% to 15%. Sequencing used peripheral blood, obtained in a trial of Ad26.COV2.S vaccine versus placebo. The origin of the receptors is a person aged 18 to 59 who received the Ad26.COV2.S COVID-19 vaccine or a placebo. Each CDR3 is given with its conserved first and last residue. The D gene is left open where the match is weak. Expanded clones are given a class, and other clones once, few, many or no size at all.

V gene: TRBV28
J gene: TRBJ1-2
D gene: NA
clone size: NA
CDR3 DNA: TGTGCCAGCATGGTGGGGGGGCTCTACGGCTACACCTTC
CDR3 protein: CASMVGGLYGYTF

V gene: TRBV2
J gene: TRBJ1-5
D gene: TRBD1
clone size: NA
CDR3 DNA: TGTGCCAGCAGTGACCTACGGGACAGGCATGAGGTCAGCAATCAGCCCCAGCATTTT
CDR3 protein: CASSDLRDRHEVSNQPQHF

V gene: TRBV7-9
J gene: TRBJ2-7
D gene: TRBD1
clone size: NA
CDR3 DNA: TGTGCCAGCGCAGGGGACAGGACCTACGAGCAGTACTTC
CDR3 protein: CASAGDRTYEQYF

V gene: TRBV25-1
J gene: TRBJ2-7
D gene: NA
clone size: NA
CDR3 DNA: TGTGCCAGCAGTGATTTCCCCTCCTACGAGCAGTACTTC
CDR3 protein: CASSDFPSYEQYF

V gene: TRBV13
J gene: TRBJ2-2
D gene: TRBD2
clone size: NA
CDR3 DNA: TGTGCCAGCAGCTTCCGACTAGCGGGATCGGTCGGGGAGCTGTTTTTT
CDR3 protein: CASSFRLAGSVGELFF

V gene: TRBV29-1
J gene: TRBJ1-3
D gene: TRBD1
clone size: NA
CDR3 DNA: TGCAGCGTTGGGGACAGGGCTGGAAACACCATATATTTT
CDR3 protein: CSVGDRAGNTIYF

V gene: TRBV10-2
J gene: TRBJ1-5
D gene: TRBD1
clone size: NA
CDR3 DNA: TGCGCCAGCAGTGAGGGAGGACAGGATCAGCCCCAGCATTTT
CDR3 protein: CASSEGGQDQPQHF

V gene: TRBV6-4
J gene: TRBJ1-5
D gene: TRBD1
clone size: NA
CDR3 DNA: TGTGCCAGCAGTGTCACAGGGGGCCCTTATAGCAATCAGCCCCAGCATTTT
CDR3 protein: CASSVTGGPYSNQPQHF

V gene: TRBV5-1
J gene: TRBJ1-1
D gene: NA
clone size: NA
CDR3 DNA: TGCGCCAGCAGCGGCGGAGGGGCGAACACTGAAGCTTTCTTT
CDR3 protein: CASSGGGANTEAFF

V gene: TRBV4-1
J gene: TRBJ2-1
D gene: TRBD2
clone size: once
CDR3 DNA: TGCGCCGTCCAAGGTGGGGGAGGGCCACATGAGCAGTTCTTC
CDR3 protein: CAVQGGGGPHEQFF

V gene: TRBV7-2
J gene: TRBJ1-1
D gene: NA
clone size: few
CDR3 DNA: TGTGCCAGCAGCACTTACCCAGGGAGAGCTTTCTTT
CDR3 protein: CASSTYPGRAFF

V gene: TRBV28
J gene: TRBJ2-7
D gene: NA
clone size: NA
CDR3 DNA: TGTGCCAGCAGTTTTGGGGGGACAGACTACTCCTACGAGCAGTACTTC
CDR3 protein: CASSFGGTDYSYEQYF

V gene: TRBV6-5
J gene: TRBJ1-2
D gene: TRBD1
clone size: NA
CDR3 DNA: TGTGCCAGCAGTTGGGACAGGGGGCTTAACTATGGCTACACCTTC
CDR3 protein: CASSWDRGLNYGYTF

V gene: TRBV3-1/TRBV3-2
J gene: TRBJ2-3
D gene: TRBD2
clone size: NA
CDR3 DNA: TGTGCCAGCAGCCAAGGGACTAGCATTCATACGCAGTATTTT
CDR3 protein: CASSQGTSIHTQYF

V gene: TRBV15
J gene: TRBJ1-4
D gene: NA
clone size: NA
CDR3 DNA: TGTGCCACCAGCAGAGAAGGGGGATCAACTAATGAAAAACTGTTTTTT
CDR3 protein: CATSREGGSTNEKLFF

V gene: TRBV10-3
J gene: TRBJ2-1
D gene: NA
clone size: NA
CDR3 DNA: TGTGCCACAGGACAGGGAGGAGGGAAAGCGGGAGGATCCTACAATGAGCAGTTCTTC
CDR3 protein: CATGQGGGKAGGSYNEQFF

V gene: TRBV2
J gene: TRBJ1-1
D gene: TRBD1
clone size: NA
CDR3 DNA: TGTGCCAGCAGTCGACAGGGCAGAAACACTGAAGCTTTCTTT
CDR3 protein: CASSRQGRNTEAFF

V gene: TRBV9
J gene: TRBJ2-5
D gene: TRBD2
clone size: once
CDR3 DNA: TGTGCCAGCAGCGTAGCTGGGGGGGGACTAGCGGGAGGGCAAGAGACCCAGTACTTC
CDR3 protein: CASSVAGGGLAGGQETQYF

V gene: TRBV5-6
J gene: TRBJ1-5
D gene: NA
clone size: NA
CDR3 DNA: TGTGCCAGCAGCTACACCAATCAGCCCCAGCATTTT
CDR3 protein: CASSYTNQPQHF

V gene: TRBV3-1/TRBV3-2
J gene: TRBJ2-2
D gene: NA
clone size: NA
CDR3 DNA: TGTGCCAGCAGCCAAGAAAGTTTAACCGGGGAGCTGTTTTTT
CDR3 protein: CASSQESLTGELFF

V gene: TRBV27
J gene: TRBJ1-1
D gene: TRBD1
clone size: NA
CDR3 DNA: TGTGCCAGCAGTTCGGGACAGCTTAACACTGAAGCTTTCTTT
CDR3 protein: CASSSGQLNTEAFF

V gene: TRBV7-6
J gene: TRBJ2-1
D gene: NA
clone size: NA
CDR3 DNA: TGTGCCAGCAGCCCCGGGCCCTTAAATGAGCAGTTCTTC
CDR3 protein: CASSPGPLNEQFF

V gene: TRBV6-5
J gene: TRBJ2-7
D gene: NA
clone size: NA
CDR3 DNA: TGTGCCAGCAGCCAGGGGTTTGGTTACGAGCAGTACTTC
CDR3 protein: CASSQGFGYEQYF

V gene: TRBV30
J gene: TRBJ2-7
D gene: TRBD1
clone size: NA
CDR3 DNA: TGTGCCTGGGGACAGGGGGGGGAGCAGTACTTC
CDR3 protein: CAWGQGGEQYF

V gene: TRBV19
J gene: TRBJ1-1
D gene: NA
clone size: NA
CDR3 DNA: TGTGCCAGTAGTATTCATCGGGGAGGGGACACTGAAGCTTTCTTT
CDR3 protein: CASSIHRGGDTEAFF

V gene: TRBV6-5
J gene: TRBJ2-3
D gene: NA
clone size: NA
CDR3 DNA: TGTGCCAGCAGTTCTCTAGTCACAGATACGCAGTATTTT
CDR3 protein: CASSSLVTDTQYF

V gene: TRBV7-3
J gene: TRBJ2-1
D gene: NA
clone size: NA
CDR3 DNA: TGTGCCAGCAGCTCCCCTCTTGGCCCCTACAATGAGCAGTTCTTC
CDR3 protein: CASSSPLGPYNEQFF

V gene: TRBV19
J gene: TRBJ1-2
D gene: NA
clone size: NA
CDR3 DNA: TGTGCCAGCTCAAGGGACATCATCGGCTATGGCTACACCTTC
CDR3 protein: CASSRDIIGYGYTF

V gene: TRBV11-2
J gene: TRBJ2-5
D gene: NA
clone size: NA
CDR3 DNA: TGTGCCAGCAGCTTCCCACTAACAGAGACCCAGTACTTC
CDR3 protein: CASSFPLTETQYF

V gene: TRBV30
J gene: TRBJ2-7
D gene: NA
clone size: NA
CDR3 DNA: TGTGCCTGGAGCCCCGGAGGTCCCGGCGAGCAGTACTTC
CDR3 protein: CAWSPGGPGEQYF

V gene: TRBV29-1
J gene: TRBJ1-1
D gene: NA
clone size: NA
CDR3 DNA: TGCAGCGTTGATCAACAGAACACTGAAGCTTTCTTT
CDR3 protein: CSVDQQNTEAFF

V gene: TRBV19
J gene: TRBJ2-7
D gene: NA
clone size: NA
CDR3 DNA: TGTGCCAGTAGTCCCATGACAGGCAACTCCTACGAGCAGTACTTC
CDR3 protein: CASSPMTGNSYEQYF

V gene: TRBV5-8
J gene: TRBJ2-5
D gene: NA
clone size: NA
CDR3 DNA: TGTGCCAGCAGCTTGGACTGGGGGCGATATAGGGTACAAGAGACCCAGTACTTC
CDR3 protein: CASSLDWGRYRVQETQYF

V gene: TRBV7-8
J gene: TRBJ2-1
D gene: NA
clone size: many
CDR3 DNA: TGTGCCAGCAGCTACGGAAGGCAGGGGCCACGGGCCAGTGAGCAGTTCTTC
CDR3 protein: CASSYGRQGPRASEQFF

V gene: TRBV12-3/TRBV12-4
J gene: TRBJ2-5
D gene: NA
clone size: NA
CDR3 DNA: TGTGCCAGCAGTACCTTTGAGGCCCAGTACTTC
CDR3 protein: CASSTFEAQYF

V gene: TRBV6-1
J gene: TRBJ1-5
D gene: TRBD1
clone size: NA
CDR3 DNA: TGTGCCAGCAGTGACTTAAGGGACAGGGGATCTCAGCCCCAGCATTTT
CDR3 protein: CASSDLRDRGSQPQHF

V gene: TRBV28
J gene: TRBJ2-1
D gene: NA
clone size: NA
CDR3 DNA: TGTGCCAGCAGTTTGGTTGGGTCCTACAATGAGCAGTTCTTC
CDR3 protein: CASSLVGSYNEQFF

V gene: TRBV24-1
J gene: TRBJ2-1
D gene: TRBD2
clone size: NA
CDR3 DNA: TGTGCCACCAGTGATTTCCCGGGGGGGGAGAACAACAATGAGCAGTTCTTC
CDR3 protein: CATSDFPGGENNNEQFF

V gene: TRBV2
J gene: TRBJ2-2
D gene: TRBD2
clone size: NA
CDR3 DNA: TGTGCCAGCAGTGAGGGCGGGAGGGCCCTCGACACCGGGGAGCTGTTTTTT
CDR3 protein: CASSEGGRALDTGELFF

V gene: TRBV29-1
J gene: TRBJ1-3
D gene: NA
clone size: NA
CDR3 DNA: TGCAGCGTTGAACTGGGTTCGGGAAACACCATATATTTT
CDR3 protein: CSVELGSGNTIYF

V gene: TRBV6-2/TRBV6-3
J gene: TRBJ2-7
D gene: NA
clone size: NA
CDR3 DNA: TGTGCCAGCAGTTACTCGCGCGTACCGGGGCAGTACTTC
CDR3 protein: CASSYSRVPGQYF

V gene: TRBV6-5
J gene: TRBJ2-7
D gene: NA
clone size: NA
CDR3 DNA: TGTGCCACCCGTCGGGTCGACGAGCAGTACTTC
CDR3 protein: CATRRVDEQYF

V gene: TRBV11-2
J gene: TRBJ2-7
D gene: TRBD2
clone size: NA
CDR3 DNA: TGTGCCAGCAGTTATGGGACTAGCGGGAGATCCGGCGAGCAGTACTTC
CDR3 protein: CASSYGTSGRSGEQYF

V gene: TRBV3-1/TRBV3-2
J gene: TRBJ1-1
D gene: NA
clone size: NA
CDR3 DNA: TGTGCCAGCGGGAGGGGCACTGAAGCTTTCTTT
CDR3 protein: CASGRGTEAFF

V gene: TRBV7-2
J gene: TRBJ2-1
D gene: NA
clone size: NA
CDR3 DNA: TGTGCCAGCAGCTTATGGGGAAATGAGCAGTTCTTC
CDR3 protein: CASSLWGNEQFF

V gene: TRBV24-1
J gene: TRBJ2-3
D gene: TRBD1
clone size: NA
CDR3 DNA: TGTGCCACCAGTGATTTGGGAGCAGGGGGTATTTCAGATACGCAGTATTTT
CDR3 protein: CATSDLGAGGISDTQYF

V gene: TRBV14
J gene: TRBJ2-7
D gene: TRBD2
clone size: NA
CDR3 DNA: TGTGCCAGCAGCCCACTAGCGGGAGACGTTTACGAGCAGTACTTC
CDR3 protein: CASSPLAGDVYEQYF

V gene: TRBV5-1
J gene: TRBJ2-5
D gene: NA
clone size: NA
CDR3 DNA: TGCGCCAGCAGCTTGAGTGACGCGTACCAAGAGACCCAGTACTTC
CDR3 protein: CASSLSDAYQETQYF

V gene: TRBV4-3
J gene: TRBJ1-2
D gene: NA
clone size: NA
CDR3 DNA: TGCGCCAGCAGCCAAGATTGGGTGACTAACTATGGCTACACCTTC
CDR3 protein: CASSQDWVTNYGYTF

V gene: TRBV5-1
J gene: TRBJ1-2
D gene: TRBD1
clone size: NA
CDR3 DNA: TGCGCCAGCACGAGAGACAGGGTTGGCTATGGCTACACCTTC
CDR3 protein: CASTRDRVGYGYTF

V gene: TRBV9
J gene: TRBJ1-6
D gene: NA
clone size: NA
CDR3 DNA: TGTGCCAGCAGCTCCCGGACAGTAGGTTCACCCCTCCACTTT
CDR3 protein: CASSSRTVGSPLHF

V gene: TRBV5-6
J gene: TRBJ1-4
D gene: NA
clone size: NA
CDR3 DNA: TGTGCCAGCAGCTTGGTTAGCGTGGAAAAACTGTTTTTT
CDR3 protein: CASSLVSVEKLFF

V gene: TRBV25-1
J gene: TRBJ1-1
D gene: NA
clone size: once
CDR3 DNA: TGTGCCAGCAGTGAATCCCTAACAGGGAGACGGGACACTGAAGCTTTCTTT
CDR3 protein: CASSESLTGRRDTEAFF

V gene: TRBV27
J gene: TRBJ2-7
D gene: TRBD2
clone size: NA
CDR3 DNA: TGTGCCAGCAGTTTTAGCGGGAGACCCTACGAGCAGTACTTC
CDR3 protein: CASSFSGRPYEQYF

V gene: TRBV7-8
J gene: TRBJ2-7
D gene: TRBD2
clone size: NA
CDR3 DNA: TGTGCCAGCAGCGACGGGCTAGCGGGAGGGTACGAGCAGTACTTC
CDR3 protein: CASSDGLAGGYEQYF